The 18 T cell receptor beta chains below were found in one sample sequenced in a study of blood T cell repertoires in COVID-19. Sequencing was performed with immunoSEQ multiplex PCR; in TCRdb, only in-frame clones are kept and a portion is missing. The sample records some 120,000 clones, 55% to 70% being singletons. The specimen was peripheral blood. The receptors shown here come from a woman in her seventies with acute or convalescent COVID-19.

The chain employs TRBV18 and TRBJ1-2; 9 positions agree with TRBD1. V lost 3 bases, J lost 6 bases, and 5 bases stayed unmatched. The CDR3 loop spans 14 amino acids. Germline loops: CDR1 KGHSH, CDR2 LQKENI. CDR3 DNA sequence: TGTGCCAGCTCACCCCAGGACAGGGGACATGGCTACACCTTC. Translating gives CASSPQDRGHGYTF.

This rearrangement joins TRBV27 to TRBJ2-7; 7 bases are shared with TRBD1. CDR1 and CDR2 (germline): MNHEY, SMNVEV (reference sequence). Losses at the gene ends were 2 bases for V and 0 bases for J; bases not matched to a gene: 4. The CDR3 runs 15 residues. The CDR3 coding sequence is TGTGCCAGCAGTTTAGAACAGGGGTCCTCCTACGAGCAGTACTTC. As protein: CASSLEQGSSYEQYF.

This rearrangement joins TRBV30 to TRBJ2-7, with a tentative D call TRBD1 (5 bases). The CDR3 length is 12 residues. Looked up from germline, CDR1 is GTSNPN and CDR2 is SVGIG (reference sequence). V gave up 0 bases and J gave up 2 bases, with 5 bases separating them. CDR3 in DNA: TGTGCCTGGAGTGTAGGGGCCTACGAGCAGTACTTC. Translated: CAWSVGAYEQYF. Looking up the rest from reference TRBV30 and TRBJ2-7 gives the full variable domain: SQTIHQWPATLVQPVGSPLSLECTVEGTSNPNLYWYRQAAGRGLQLLFYSVGIGQISSEVPQNLSASRPQDRQFILSSKKLLLSDSGFYLCAWSVGAYEQYFGPGTRLTVT.

The rearrangement joins TRBV28 to TRBJ1-5, with D perhaps matching TRBD1 (5 bases). Looked up from germline, CDR1 is MDHEN and CDR2 is SYDVKM. CDR3 length equals 14 residues. The V gene lost 4 bases and the J gene lost 1 base, with 8 bases spanning the gap. The CDR3 nucleotides are TGTGCCAGCAGTTGGGCAGGGAGCAATCAGCCCCAGCATTTT. Its translation is CASSWAGSNQPQHF.

The rearrangement links TRBV25-1 to TRBJ2-1, with 10 positions matching TRBD2. CDR3 length: 15 residues. The germline V gene encodes CDR1 MGHDK and CDR2 SYGVNS. J gave up 7 bases and V 5 bases, and 8 bases lay outside the gene matches. The CDR3 here is CASSPLAGVGNEQFF. The DNA of the CDR3 is TGTGCCAGCAGTCCGCTAGCGGGAGTGGGGAATGAGCAGTTCTTC.

The chain is built from TRBV12-5 and TRBJ2-7, with D possibly TRBD1 on 5 matching bases. Trimming removed 2 bases from V and 2 bases from J, with 19 bases in between. The CDR3 sequence is 17 residues long. Germline CDR1 LGHNT, CDR2 FRNRAP. The CDR3: CASGLSPTVTFPYEQYF. CDR3 nucleotide sequence: TGTGCTAGTGGTTTGAGCCCGACAGTTACTTTTCCCTACGAGCAGTACTTC.

The V and J genes are TRBV11-2 and TRBJ2-1; weak D call: TRBD1 (6 bases). In germline, CDR1 is SGHAT, CDR2 FQNNGV. The CDR3 totals 15 residues. V lost 5 bases and J lost 9, with 20 bases in between. The CDR3 here is CASSPQGRDTGEQFF. The CDR3 bases are TGTGCCAGCAGCCCACAGGGAAGGGATACGGGTGAGCAGTTCTTC.

The rearrangement links TRBV6-5 to TRBJ2-7; the D gene is possibly TRBD2 (5 bases). Trimming took off 8 bases at V and 4 bases at J, with 15 bases between the two ends. The germline V gene has CDR1 MNHEY and CDR2 SVGAGI. The CDR3 loop spans 13 amino acids. DNA for the CDR3: TGTGCCAGCCTGGACTCCAATGGGTACGAGCAGTACTTC. It encodes CASLDSNGYEQYF.

The chain combines TRBV5-6 with TRBJ2-1; TRBD2 agrees at 10 bases. Per the germline V gene, CDR1 is SGHDT and CDR2 is YYEEEE. The V and J ends lost 3 bases and 12 bases, in that order; junction bases with no gene match: 6. This CDR3 is built from 13 residues. Here the CDR3 DNA reads TGTGCCAGCAGCTCAGGACTAGCGGACACGCAGTTCTTC. Residues: CASSSGLADTQFF.

The V call is TRBV30, the J call TRBJ2-7; 10 bases agree with TRBD1. Germline trimming cut 6 bases from V and 4 bases from J; bases unmatched to any gene: 3. The CDR3 spans 12 residues. Germline V lookup: CDR1 GTSNPN, CDR2 SVGIG (reference sequence). The DNA of the CDR3 is TGTGCCTGCGGGACAGGGGTATACGAGCAGTACTTC. Translated, it gives CACGTGVYEQYF.

The rearrangement joins TRBV19 to TRBJ2-1; 7 bases are a match to TRBD2. The germline V gene encodes CDR1 LNHDA and CDR2 SQIVND (reference sequence). The CDR3 contains 14 residues. V lost 7 bases to trimming and J lost 7 bases; unmatched junction nucleotides: 10. CDR3 bases: TGTGCCAGTAAGGTGGGCGGGGGTAGGAATGAGCAGTTCTTC. It translates to CASKVGGGRNEQFF.

This clone was recorded a few times. The chain recombines TRBV6-5 with TRBJ1-1; D remains unclear. Looked up from germline, CDR1 is MNHEY and CDR2 is SVGAGI. CDR3 length: 11 residues. V dropped 6 bases and J dropped 8 bases, with 10 bases sitting between them. CDR3 bases: TGTGCCAGCAGCTCAGGCCCCGAAGCTTTCTTT. Protein product: CASSSGPEAFF.

The V gene is TRBV7-2, the J gene TRBJ2-1, with TRBD2 identical over 12 bases. The CDR3 is 17 amino acids. Germline lookup yields CDR1 SGHTA and CDR2 FQGNSA. Trimming removed 1 base from V and 2 bases from J; junction bases left unmatched: 3. DNA of the CDR3: TGTGCCAGCAGCTTAGAAACTAGCGGGGGGACCTACAATGAGCAGTTCTTC. Translation: CASSLETSGGTYNEQFF.

The chain is built from TRBV5-1 and TRBJ2-4; 7 bases line up with TRBD1. CDR1 and CDR2 from the germline V gene are SGHRS and YFSETQ. The CDR3 sequence is 14 residues long. Unmatched junction bases numbered 3, after V lost 0 bases and J lost 6 bases. The DNA for the CDR3 is TGCGCCAGCAGCTTGGAAGCAGGGGGAAACATTCAGTACTTC. This encodes CASSLEAGGNIQYF.

This chain connects TRBV7-9 to TRBJ2-1, with D possibly being TRBD1 (6 bases). The V gene's germline CDR1 is SEHNR and CDR2 FQNEAQ (reference sequence). Deletions cut 3 bases from V and 7 bases from J, with 7 bases between. The CDR3 runs 12 residues. The CDR3 DNA reads as TGTGCCAGCAGCTTCCAGGGGAATGAGCAGTTCTTC. This gives the protein CASSFQGNEQFF.

This clone has just a few counts. The rearrangement joins TRBV5-1 to TRBJ2-7; a weak D match, TRBD1 (6 bases). V shed 1 base and J shed 2 bases, with 13 bases lying between them. This CDR3 contains 15 residues. The germline CDR1 and CDR2 sequences are SGHRS and YFSETQ. This chain's CDR3 is CASSLRGGQTYEQYF. DNA for the CDR3: TGCGCCAGCAGCTTGAGGGGCGGACAGACCTACGAGCAGTACTTC.

This chain joins TRBV3-1 (or the pseudogene TRBV3-2) and TRBJ2-5, with 10 bases lining up with TRBD1. This CDR3 comprises 17 residues. Trimming at V came to 1 base and at J to 6 bases, leaving 11 bases not matched to a gene. Per the germline V gene, CDR1 is LGHDT and CDR2 is YNNKEL (reference sequence). The CDR3 DNA sequence: TGTGCCAGCAGCCAAGGCGAGACAGGGGGCGCAGGGAAGACCCAGTACTTC. This gives the protein CASSQGETGGAGKTQYF.

This chain connects TRBV28 to TRBJ1-2; weak D call: TRBD1 (6 bases). The CDR3 contains 15 residues. V was trimmed by 6 bases and J by 1 base, leaving 15 bases between them. Germline V gene lookup returns CDR1 MDHEN and CDR2 SYDVKM. CDR3 DNA sequence: TGTGCCAGCAGGCGGGGGGGGCTGGATAACTATGGCTACACCTTC. It codes for CASRRGGLDNYGYTF.